In its sample, the clone carrying this TCR beta chain was seen once. Patients from Seattle were sampled longitudinally, starting during active infection. With V trimmed by 5 bases and J by 7 bases, 5 bases remained unmatched. Germline V gene sequence: CDR1 KGHDR, CDR2 SFDVKD. This CDR3 is built from 13 residues. Original methodology: Researchers report that nucleated cell counts were estimated from reference gene primer amplification. The method was immunoSEQ multiplex PCR; TCRdb's version includes in-frame clones alone and lacks a portion of them. That table supplies the V and J calls and clone size; D and trimming were determined from the DNA. Of about 220,000 clones in the sample, roughly nine tenths were seen once. The data belong to a study of blood T cell repertoires in COVID-19. The wider study: Donors in the United States, Italy and Spain gave samples during acute or convalescent COVID-19. The analysed material was cDNA or gDNA that came from T cells, B-cell-depleted T cells, or PBMCs.

Sequenced sample: peripheral blood. This clonotype was obtained from a woman in her forties or fifties with COVID-19, enrolled during active disease. This rearrangement joins TRBV24-1 to TRBJ1-1, with 8 bases matching TRBD1. The CDR3 DNA reads TGTGCCACCAGTGCTAACGACAGGGGTGAAGCTTTCTTT. This codes for CATSANDRGEAFF.